This TCR beta chain was obtained from a study of blood T cell repertoires in COVID-19. In the study overall: PBMCs, B-cell-depleted T cells, or T cells were the source of the cDNA or gDNA that made up the material.

Authors' data handling: Using reference gene primer amplification, nucleated cell counts were estimated. Here immunoSEQ multiplex PCR was the method, and the copy in TCRdb shows in-frame clones only, minus some. V and J calls plus clone size are reproduced from that table; the DNA served to infer D and trimming. The table shows about 54,000 clones, with about 85% occurring only once. Germline CDR1 reads MNHNS; CDR2 reads SASEGT. V was shortened by 4 bases and J by 2 bases, with 16 bases between the two germline ends. This CDR3 contains 16 residues. The origin of this receptor is a man aged 50 to 59 with acute or convalescent COVID-19. The sequencing sample was made of peripheral blood. J is TRBJ2-3 and V is TRBV6-1, with D possibly being TRBD2 (6 bases). CDR3 loop: CASSVRVRDFTDTQYF. The CDR3 DNA reads TGTGCCAGCAGTGTAAGGGTCCGGGACTTCACAGATACGCAGTATTTT.